This T cell receptor (beta chain) was recovered during a study of cytomegalovirus exposure and HLA in healthy donors. General observations from the study: Among TCR beta chains of equal frequency, HLA-associated ones were more clonally expanded in a later analysis. In vitro data verified a few CMV-associated chains as specific for CMV antigens. For TCR beta chains, V- and J-gene trimming was later linked to a missense DCLRE1C variant.

V was trimmed by 2 bases and J by 0 bases, leaving 4 bases between them. The germline V gene encodes CDR1 MNHEY and CDR2 SVGAGI. CDR3 length equals 13 residues. For this clone: Its antigen is as yet unknown.

Healthy donors of bone marrow made up the group. PCR amplification relied on 60 Vbeta primers (plus 13 Jbeta primers). The table came from immunoSEQ multiplex PCR; TCRdb's copy has only in-frame clones and leaves some out. The sample lists roughly 170,000 clones, more than 70% occurring once. The J gene is TRBJ1-2, the V gene TRBV6-5; D call uncertain. The TCR sequence derives from a woman between 45 and 65 years old in good health and CMV-seropositive. Input material: PBMCs. As DNA, the CDR3 is TGTGCCAGCAGTTACCAGGCTAACTATGGCTACACCTTC. This codes for CASSYQANYGYTF.